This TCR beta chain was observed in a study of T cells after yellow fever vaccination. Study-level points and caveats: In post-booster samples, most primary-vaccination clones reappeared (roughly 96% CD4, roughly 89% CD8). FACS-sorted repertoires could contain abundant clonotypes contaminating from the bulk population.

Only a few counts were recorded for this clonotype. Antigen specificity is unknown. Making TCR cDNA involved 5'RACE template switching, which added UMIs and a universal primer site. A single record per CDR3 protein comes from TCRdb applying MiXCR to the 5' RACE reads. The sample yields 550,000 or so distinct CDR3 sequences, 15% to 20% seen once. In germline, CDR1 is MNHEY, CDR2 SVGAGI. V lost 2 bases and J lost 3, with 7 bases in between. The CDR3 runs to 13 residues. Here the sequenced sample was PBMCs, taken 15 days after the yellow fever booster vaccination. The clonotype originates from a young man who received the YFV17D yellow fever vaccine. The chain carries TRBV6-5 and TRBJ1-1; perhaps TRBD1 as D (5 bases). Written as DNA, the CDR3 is TGTGCCAGCAGTTACATACAGGACACTGAAGCTTTCTTT. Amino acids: CASSYIQDTEAFF.